This T cell receptor (beta chain) was sequenced during a study of neoadjuvant anti-PD-1 for oral cavity cancer. This clone was seen a single time. CDR3 length: 18 residues. V was trimmed by 5 bases and J by 8 bases, leaving 28 bases between them. Germline V gene data show CDR1 as MDHEN and CDR2 as SYDVKM. Profiling relied on immunoSEQ multiplex PCR, and the TCRdb table lists in-frame clones only, not all of them. Among tens of thousands of clones, around four fifths were seen once, and the ten largest hold nearly 3.5%. The V and J genes are TRBV28 and TRBJ2-1, with a weak D call TRBD1 (5 bases). This sequence was found in a person aged 35 to 85 with oral cavity squamous cell carcinoma. Sample: PBMCs, taken before nivolumab (anti-PD-1) treatment. CDR3 loop: CASSRLTVTRARVDEQFF. The CDR3, as DNA: TGTGCCAGCAGTCGCCTGACCGTCACTCGCGCCAGGGTGGATGAGCAGTTCTTC.